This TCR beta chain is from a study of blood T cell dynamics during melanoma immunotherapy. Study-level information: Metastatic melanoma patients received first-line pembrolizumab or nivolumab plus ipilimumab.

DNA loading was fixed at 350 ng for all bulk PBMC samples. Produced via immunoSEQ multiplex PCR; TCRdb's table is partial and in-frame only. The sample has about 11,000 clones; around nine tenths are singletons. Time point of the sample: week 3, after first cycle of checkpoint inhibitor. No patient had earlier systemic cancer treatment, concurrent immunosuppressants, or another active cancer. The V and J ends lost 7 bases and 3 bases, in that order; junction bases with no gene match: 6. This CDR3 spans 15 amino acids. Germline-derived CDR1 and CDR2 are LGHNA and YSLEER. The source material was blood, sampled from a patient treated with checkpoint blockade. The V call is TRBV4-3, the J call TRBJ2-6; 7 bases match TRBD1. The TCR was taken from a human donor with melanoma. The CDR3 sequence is CASTDYRGGANVLTF. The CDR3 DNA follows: TGCGCCAGCACCGATTACAGGGGTGGGGCCAACGTCCTGACTTTC.